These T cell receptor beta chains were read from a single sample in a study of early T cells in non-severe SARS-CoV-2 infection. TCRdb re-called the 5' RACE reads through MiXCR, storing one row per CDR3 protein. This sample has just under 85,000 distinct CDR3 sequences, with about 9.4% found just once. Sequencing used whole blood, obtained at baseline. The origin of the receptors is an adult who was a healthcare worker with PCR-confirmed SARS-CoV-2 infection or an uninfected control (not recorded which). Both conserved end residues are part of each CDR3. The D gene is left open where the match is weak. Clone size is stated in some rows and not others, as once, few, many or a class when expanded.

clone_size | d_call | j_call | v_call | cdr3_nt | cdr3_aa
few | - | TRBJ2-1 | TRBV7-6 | TGTGCCAGCAGCTTAGCAGTAAGTGCGGAGCAGTTCTTC | CASSLAVSAEQFF
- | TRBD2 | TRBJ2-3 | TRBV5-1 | TGCGCCAGCAGCCAGACTAGCGGGAGTTGGGATACGCAGTATTTT | CASSQTSGSWDTQYF
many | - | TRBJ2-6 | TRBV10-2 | TGCGCCAGCAGTTCCGCGACCAAAACCTCTGGGGCCAACGTCCTGACTTTC | CASSSATKTSGANVLTF
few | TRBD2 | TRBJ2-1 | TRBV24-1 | TGTGCCACCAGCGCCCCAGGGACTAGCGGGAGGGCATGGGAGCAGTTCTTC | CATSAPGTSGRAWEQFF
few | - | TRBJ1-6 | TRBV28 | TGTGCCAGCAGACAGGGTTATTCTTCACCCCTCCACTTT | CASRQGYSSPLHF
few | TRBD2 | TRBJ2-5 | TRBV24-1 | TGTGCCACCAGCGGAGGAGCGGGAGCCTATGAGACCCAGTACTTC | CATSGGAGAYETQYF
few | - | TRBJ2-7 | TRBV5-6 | TGTGCCAGCAGCTTGGGAGACAAGGCGACCCCCAACTTC | CASSLGDKATPNF
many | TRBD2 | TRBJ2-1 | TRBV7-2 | TGTGCCAGCACTCTAAGCGGGAGGGCCCTGGATGAGCAGTTCTTC | CASTLSGRALDEQFF
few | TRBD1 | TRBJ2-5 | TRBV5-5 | TGTGCCCCGACCAAGACAGGGGGCCGAGAGACCCAGTACTTC | CAPTKTGGRETQYF
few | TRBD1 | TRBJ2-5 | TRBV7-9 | TGTGCCAGCAGCTTCCTTAGGGACAGCGAGACCCAGTACTTC | CASSFLRDSETQYF
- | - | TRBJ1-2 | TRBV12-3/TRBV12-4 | TGTGCCAGCAGAACCCAGGGCCGGGGCTACACCTTC | CASRTQGRGYTF
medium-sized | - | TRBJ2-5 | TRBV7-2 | TGTGCCAGCAGCTCTCCTCAGGGGTACCACCGCTTC | CASSSPQGYHRF
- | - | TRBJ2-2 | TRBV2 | TGTGCCAGCAGTGTTATAAACGAAAACACCGGGGAGCTGTTTTTT | CASSVINENTGELFF
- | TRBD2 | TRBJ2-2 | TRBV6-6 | TGTGCCAGCAGTCTCCCGGGACTAGAGAAGACCGGGGAGCTGTTTTTT | CASSLPGLEKTGELFF
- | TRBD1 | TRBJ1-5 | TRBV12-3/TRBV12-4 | TGTGCCAGCAGCTCCGGGACAGGCAATCAGCCCCAGCATTTT | CASSSGTGNQPQHF
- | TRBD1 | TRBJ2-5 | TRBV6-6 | TGTGCCAGTGGACAGGGGGCGGTCCCCCAAGAGACCCAGTACTTC | CASGQGAVPQETQYF
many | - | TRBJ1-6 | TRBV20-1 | TGCAGTGCTAGACGGTATGGAGGGATTAGTCCCCTCCACTTT | CSARRYGGISPLHF
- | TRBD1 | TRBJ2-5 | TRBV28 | TGTGCCAGCAGTAAACAGGGGGTCGAGACCCAGTACTTC | CASSKQGVETQYF
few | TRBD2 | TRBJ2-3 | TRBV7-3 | TGTGCCAGCAGGTTAGCGGGAGGAGACACAGATACGCAGTATTTT | CASRLAGGDTDTQYF
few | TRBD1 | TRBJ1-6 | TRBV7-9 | TGTGCCAGCAGCCCCACGGCACCAGGGGGGAATTCACCCCTCCATTTT | CASSPTAPGGNSPLHF
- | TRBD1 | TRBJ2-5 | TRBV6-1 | TGTGCCAGCGTGGGAACAGGGGCCCGGAAGACCCAGTACTTC | CASVGTGARKTQYF
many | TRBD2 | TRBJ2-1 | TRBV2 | TGTGCCAGCGGTTATGTGGGAGGGTACAATGAGCAGTTCTTC | CASGYVGGYNEQFF
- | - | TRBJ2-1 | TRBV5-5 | TGTGCCAGCAAACTAGCATCCTACAATGAGCAGTTCTTC | CASKLASYNEQFF
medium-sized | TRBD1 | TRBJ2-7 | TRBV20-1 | TGCAGTGCTAGAGACCCGACAGGGGGAGCCGCGGAGGGAATTTACGAGCAGTACTTC | CSARDPTGGAAEGIYEQYF
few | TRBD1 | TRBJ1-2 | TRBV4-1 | TGCGCCAGCAGCCACCTGACAGGGGGCATAGATGGCTACACCTTC | CASSHLTGGIDGYTF
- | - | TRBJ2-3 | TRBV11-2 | TGTGCCAGCAGCTTATACGCGGAAACAGATACGCAGTATTTT | CASSLYAETDTQYF
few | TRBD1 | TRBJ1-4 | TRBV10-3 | TGTGCCATCAGAACAGGGGAAAATGAAAAACTGTTTTTT | CAIRTGENEKLFF
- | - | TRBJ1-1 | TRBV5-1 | TGCGCCAGCAGCCGGGGGGCACAGCAGGGAATGAACACTGAAGCTTTCTTT | CASSRGAQQGMNTEAFF
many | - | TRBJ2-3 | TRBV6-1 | TGTGCCAGCAGTGAGAATGGAGATACGCAGTATTTT | CASSENGDTQYF
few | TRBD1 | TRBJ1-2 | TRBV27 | TGTGCCAGCCGAGAGCAGACAGGGGTTAAAGGCTACACCTTC | CASREQTGVKGYTF
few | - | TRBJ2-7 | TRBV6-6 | TGTGCCAGCAATCCCGCCCTGGGGCCGGACGAGCAGTACTTC | CASNPALGPDEQYF
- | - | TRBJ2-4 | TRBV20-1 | TGCAGTGCTCCTCTGCCCGGGAGTCGGCTCCACAAAAACATTCAGTACTTC | CSAPLPGSRLHKNIQYF
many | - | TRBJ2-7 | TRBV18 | TGTGCCAGCTCACCACCGTCTTACTCCTACGAGCAGTACTTC | CASSPPSYSYEQYF
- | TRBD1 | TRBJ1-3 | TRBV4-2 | TGTGCCAGCAGCCAACCTACGACAGGGGAGGATGGAAACACCATATATTTT | CASSQPTTGEDGNTIYF
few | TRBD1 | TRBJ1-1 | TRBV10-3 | TGTGCCATCAGTGATACAGGGGGCGATACTGAAGCTTTCTTT | CAISDTGGDTEAFF
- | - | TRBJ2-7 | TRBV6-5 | TGTGCCAGCACCCCTCGGGGGCAGCGGTCCTACGAGCAGTACTTC | CASTPRGQRSYEQYF
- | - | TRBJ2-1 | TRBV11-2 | TGTGCCAGCAGAATTCCTTTAGGGGATCCGCCGTTCTTC | CASRIPLGDPPFF
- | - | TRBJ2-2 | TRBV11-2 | TGTGCCAGCAGCGGGACCCCGCGAGGAGCCGGGGAGCTGTTTTTT | CASSGTPRGAGELFF
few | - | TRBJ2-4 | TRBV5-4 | TGTGCCAGCAGCCCGGCCAAGGACGCACTGAAAAACATTCAGTACTTC | CASSPAKDALKNIQYF
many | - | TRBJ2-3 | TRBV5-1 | TGCGCCAGCAGCTCACCGCCAGGAGGAGCGCCTACTCTTGGAGATACGCAGTATTTT | CASSSPPGGAPTLGDTQYF
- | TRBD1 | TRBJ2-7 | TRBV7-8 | TGTGCCAGCAGCTTGGGATGGGGCAGGGGGCTGAACGAGCAGTACTTC | CASSLGWGRGLNEQYF
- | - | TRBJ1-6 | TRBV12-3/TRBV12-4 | TGTGCCAGCAGTTTCGGTGCTCTTAATTCACCCCTCCACTTT | CASSFGALNSPLHF
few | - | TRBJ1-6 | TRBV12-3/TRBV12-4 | TGTGCCAGCAGCTTGGGACGATCACCCCTCCACTTT | CASSLGRSPLHF
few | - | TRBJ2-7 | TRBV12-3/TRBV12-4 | TGTGCCAGCAGGGCCCCAACGGGAGAGCAGTACTTC | CASRAPTGEQYF
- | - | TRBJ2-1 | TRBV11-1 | TGTGCCAGCAGCTTCGGCGAGGGCAATGAGCAGTTCTTC | CASSFGEGNEQFF
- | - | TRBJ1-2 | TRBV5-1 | TGCGCCAGCATCTCATACCCGGGGTCTCCCTACGGCTACACCTTC | CASISYPGSPYGYTF
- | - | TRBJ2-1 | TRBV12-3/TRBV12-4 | TGTGCCAGCAGTCCAGGGTCGGTCGGCCACAATGAGCAGTTCTTC | CASSPGSVGHNEQFF